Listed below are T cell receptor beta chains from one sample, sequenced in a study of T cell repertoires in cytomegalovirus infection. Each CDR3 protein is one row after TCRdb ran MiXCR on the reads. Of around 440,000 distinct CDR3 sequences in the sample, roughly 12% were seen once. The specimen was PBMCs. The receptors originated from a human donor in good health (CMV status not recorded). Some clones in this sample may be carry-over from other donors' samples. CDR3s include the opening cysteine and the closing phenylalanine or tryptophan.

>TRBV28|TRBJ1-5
CAGGGSNQPQHF
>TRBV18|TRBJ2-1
CASSPGTGGVNEQFF
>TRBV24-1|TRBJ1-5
CATSDPGQGGNQPQHF
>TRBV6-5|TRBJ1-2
CASSYSRANYGYTF
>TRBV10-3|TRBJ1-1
CAISESETGNTEAFF
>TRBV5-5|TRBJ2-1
CASSDGTFNEQFF
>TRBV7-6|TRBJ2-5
CASSLATETQYF
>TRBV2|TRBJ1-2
CASKAAASYGYTF
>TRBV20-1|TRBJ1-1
CSARPLGVQNTEAFF
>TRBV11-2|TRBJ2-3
CASSLKGAASGSLTDTQYF
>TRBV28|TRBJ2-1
CASSFTTISGSFDNEQFF
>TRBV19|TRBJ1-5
CASTTGNQPQHF
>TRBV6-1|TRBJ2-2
CASSLPTGGKGTGELFF
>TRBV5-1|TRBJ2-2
CASHAGQSYTGELFF
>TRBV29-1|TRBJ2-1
CSVEPGERLNEQFF
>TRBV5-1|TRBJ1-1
CASSLGAASPEAFF
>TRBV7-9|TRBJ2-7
CASRGGIKPYEQYF
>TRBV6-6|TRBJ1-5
CASSTPLGNQPQHF
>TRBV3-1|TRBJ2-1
CASSRGVGPDYNEQFF
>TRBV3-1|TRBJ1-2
CASSQDTNYGYTF
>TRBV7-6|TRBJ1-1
CASSSRQGMNTEAFF
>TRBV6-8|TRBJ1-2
CASRTTQENGYTF
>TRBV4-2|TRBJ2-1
CASSQGGAYNEQFF
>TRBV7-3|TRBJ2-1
CASSSGQDNEQFF
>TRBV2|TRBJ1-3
CASRAGLPGNTIYF
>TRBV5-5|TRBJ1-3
CASSRSGTGAGNTIYF
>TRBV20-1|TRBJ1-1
CSARDITGRGRTEAFF
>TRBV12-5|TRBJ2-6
CASGPPGQRSGANVLTF
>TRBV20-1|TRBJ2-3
CSANPRLADTDTQYF
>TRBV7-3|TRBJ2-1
CASSTGAHNEQFF
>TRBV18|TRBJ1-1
CASSPAGWTEEAFF